This record looks at one TCR beta chain sequence and its context. Its specificity is unknown. The source of the sample is a study of T cells after yellow fever vaccination. Study results and limitations: Peak timing came faster in the weaker secondary response, day 5 versus 15.

MiXCR, applied by TCRdb to the 5' RACE reads, yields one record per CDR3 protein. The data contain 500,000 to 650,000 distinct CDR3 sequences, 9% to 15% of them seen just once; the ten biggest clones take up more than 12%. The CDR3 contains 16 residues. The germline gives CDR1 MDHEN, CDR2 SYDVKM. With 4 bases clipped from V and 6 bases from J, the junction kept 10 bases outside the gene matches. This receptor was obtained from a man aged 30 to 39 who received the YFV17D yellow fever vaccine. The chain carries TRBV28 and TRBJ2-2, with 8 positions matching TRBD2. The sequencing here drew on PBMCs, taken on the day of the yellow fever booster vaccination. The CDR3 DNA follows: TGTGCCAGCAGTTCCGGGGGGGCCAGCCTGGCCGGGGAGCTGTTTTTT. The encoded protein is CASSSGGASLAGELFF.